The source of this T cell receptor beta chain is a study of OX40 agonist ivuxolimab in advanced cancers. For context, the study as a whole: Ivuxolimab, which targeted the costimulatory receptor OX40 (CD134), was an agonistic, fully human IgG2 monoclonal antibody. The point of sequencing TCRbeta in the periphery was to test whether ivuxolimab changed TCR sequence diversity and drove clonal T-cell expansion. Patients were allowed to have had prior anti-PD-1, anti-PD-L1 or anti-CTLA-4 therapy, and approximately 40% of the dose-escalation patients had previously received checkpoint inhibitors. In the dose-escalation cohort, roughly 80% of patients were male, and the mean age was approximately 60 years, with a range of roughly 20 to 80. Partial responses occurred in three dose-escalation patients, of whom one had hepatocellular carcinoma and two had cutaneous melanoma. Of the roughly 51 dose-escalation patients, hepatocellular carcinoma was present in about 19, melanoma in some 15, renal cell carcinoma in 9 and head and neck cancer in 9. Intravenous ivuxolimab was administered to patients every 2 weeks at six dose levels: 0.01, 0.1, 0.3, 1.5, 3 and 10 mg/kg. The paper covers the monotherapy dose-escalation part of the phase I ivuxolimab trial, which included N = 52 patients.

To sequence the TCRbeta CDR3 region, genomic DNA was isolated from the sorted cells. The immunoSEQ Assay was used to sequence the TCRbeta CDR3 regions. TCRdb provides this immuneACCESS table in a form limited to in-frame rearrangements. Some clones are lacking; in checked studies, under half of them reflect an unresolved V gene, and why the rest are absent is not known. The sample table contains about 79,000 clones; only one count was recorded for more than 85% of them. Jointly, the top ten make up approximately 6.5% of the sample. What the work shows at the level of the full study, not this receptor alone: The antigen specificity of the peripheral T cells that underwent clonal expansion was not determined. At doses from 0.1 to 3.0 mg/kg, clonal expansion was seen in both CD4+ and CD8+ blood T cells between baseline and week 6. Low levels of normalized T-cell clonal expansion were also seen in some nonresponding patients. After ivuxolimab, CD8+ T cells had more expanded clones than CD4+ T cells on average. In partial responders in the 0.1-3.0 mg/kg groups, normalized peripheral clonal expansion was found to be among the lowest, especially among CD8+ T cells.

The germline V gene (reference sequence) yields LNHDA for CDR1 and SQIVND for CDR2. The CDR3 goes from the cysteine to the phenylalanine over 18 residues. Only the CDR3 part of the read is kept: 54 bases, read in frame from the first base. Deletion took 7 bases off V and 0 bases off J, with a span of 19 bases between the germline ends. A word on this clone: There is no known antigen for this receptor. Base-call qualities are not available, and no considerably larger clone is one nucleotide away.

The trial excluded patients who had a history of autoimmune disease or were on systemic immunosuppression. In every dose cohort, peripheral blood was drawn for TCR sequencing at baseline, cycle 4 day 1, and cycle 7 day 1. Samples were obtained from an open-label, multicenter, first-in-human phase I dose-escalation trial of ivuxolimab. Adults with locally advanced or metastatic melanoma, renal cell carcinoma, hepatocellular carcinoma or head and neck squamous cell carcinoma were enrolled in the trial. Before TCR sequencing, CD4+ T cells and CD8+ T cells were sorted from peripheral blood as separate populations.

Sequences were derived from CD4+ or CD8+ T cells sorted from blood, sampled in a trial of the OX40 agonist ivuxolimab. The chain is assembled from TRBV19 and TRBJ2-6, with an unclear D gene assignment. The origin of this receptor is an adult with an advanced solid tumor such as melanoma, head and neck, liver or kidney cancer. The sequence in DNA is TGTGCCAGTACCCAACTATCAAGGGTGGGCTCTGGGGCCAACGTCCTGACTTTC. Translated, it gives CASTQLSRVGSGANVLTF.